This T cell receptor (beta chain) appears in the sequencing data of a study of T cells in Graves' hyperthyroidism and ophthalmopathy. Study overall: At initial diagnosis, before any treatment had begun, peripheral blood was obtained. General study points: Most clonotypes expanded in the thyroid (above 0.001) were also present in blood. In the analysis, a 13 V-J model separated ophthalmopathy from stable hyperthyroidism.

The CDR3 runs 15 residues. The germline V gene encodes CDR1 SGHNT and CDR2 YYREEE (reference sequence). The junction had 5 bases not matched to a gene; V was cut back by 3 bases and J by 6 bases. This clonotype has a count of ten or more. Its antigen is still unknown. A NOSPECS grade of at least 4, a Clinical Activity Score of at least 3 and duration under 3 months were recorded in ophthalmopathy patients. RNA transcripts provided the source from which TCR beta CDR3 regions were amplified. HTBI primers were used for first-round RT-PCR of the TCR CDR3. TCRdb reprocessed the multiplex PCR reads via MiXCR and lists one record per CDR3 protein. This sample has hundreds of thousands of distinct CDR3 sequences, with roughly a fifth found just once.

The sequence derives from a man aged 45-65 years with Graves' ophthalmopathy. The V and J genes are TRBV5-4 and TRBJ1-4; 10 bases are a match to TRBD1. The sample comprised blood. The CDR3 DNA follows: TGTGCCAGCAGCTATACCGGGACAGGGGATGAAAAACTGTTTTTT. Its protein product is CASSYTGTGDEKLFF.